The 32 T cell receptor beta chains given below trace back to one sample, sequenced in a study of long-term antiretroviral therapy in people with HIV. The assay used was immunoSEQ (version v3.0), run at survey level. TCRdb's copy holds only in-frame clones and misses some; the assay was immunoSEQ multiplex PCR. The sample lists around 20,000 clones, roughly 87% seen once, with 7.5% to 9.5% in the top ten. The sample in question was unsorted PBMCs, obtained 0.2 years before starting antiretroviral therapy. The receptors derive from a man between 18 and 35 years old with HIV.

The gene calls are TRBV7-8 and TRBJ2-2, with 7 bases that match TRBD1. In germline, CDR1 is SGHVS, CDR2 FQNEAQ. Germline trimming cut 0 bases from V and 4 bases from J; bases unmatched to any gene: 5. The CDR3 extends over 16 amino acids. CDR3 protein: CASSLARAGGTGELFF. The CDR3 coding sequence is TGTGCCAGCAGCTTAGCTCGGGCAGGGGGCACCGGGGAGCTGTTTTTT.

For the CDR3, the DNA is TGTGCCAGCAGCTTCGGGGGGCCCTACGAGCAGTACTTC. The encoded protein is CASSFGGPYEQYF. This sequence joins TRBV11-2 and TRBJ2-7; D might be TRBD2 (7 bases). The CDR3 has 13 amino acids. Germline V CDR1 and CDR2: SGHAT, FQNNGV. Trimming pared 3 bases from V and 2 bases from J, leaving 8 bases between.

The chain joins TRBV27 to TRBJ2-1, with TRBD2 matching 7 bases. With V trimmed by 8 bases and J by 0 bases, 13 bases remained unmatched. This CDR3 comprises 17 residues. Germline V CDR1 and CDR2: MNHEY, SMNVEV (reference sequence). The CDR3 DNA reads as TGTGCCAGCCACCTGGGGAGGGCGGGGAGCTCCTACAATGAGCAGTTCTTC. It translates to CASHLGRAGSSYNEQFF.

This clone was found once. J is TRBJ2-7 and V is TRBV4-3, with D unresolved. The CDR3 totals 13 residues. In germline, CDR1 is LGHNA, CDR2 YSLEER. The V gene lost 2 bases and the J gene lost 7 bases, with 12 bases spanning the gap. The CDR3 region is CASSQPPNEEQYF. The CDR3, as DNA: TGCGCCAGCAGCCAACCGCCGAATGAAGAGCAGTACTTC.

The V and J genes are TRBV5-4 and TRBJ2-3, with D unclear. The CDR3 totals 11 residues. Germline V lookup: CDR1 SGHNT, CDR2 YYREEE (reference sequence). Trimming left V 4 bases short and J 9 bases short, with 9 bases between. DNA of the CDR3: TGTGCCAGCAGCCTAGGTCGAACGCAGTATTTT. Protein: CASSLGRTQYF.

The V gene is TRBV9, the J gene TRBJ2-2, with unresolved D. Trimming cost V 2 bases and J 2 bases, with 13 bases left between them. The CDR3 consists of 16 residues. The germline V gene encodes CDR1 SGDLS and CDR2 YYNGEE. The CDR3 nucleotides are TGTGCCAGCAGCGTGGCCACTACCTCCAACACCGGGGAGCTGTTTTTT. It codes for CASSVATTSNTGELFF.

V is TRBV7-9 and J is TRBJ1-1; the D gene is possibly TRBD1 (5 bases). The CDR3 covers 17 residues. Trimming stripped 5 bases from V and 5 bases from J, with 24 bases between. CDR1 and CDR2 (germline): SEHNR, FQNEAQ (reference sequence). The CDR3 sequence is CASSLPDMIGGWTEAFF. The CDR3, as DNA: TGTGCCAGCAGCCTCCCGGACATGATTGGGGGTTGGACTGAAGCTTTCTTT. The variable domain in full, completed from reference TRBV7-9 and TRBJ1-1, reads DTGVSQNPRHKITKRGQNVTFRCDPISEHNRLYWYRQTLGQGPEFLTYFQNEAQLEKSRLLSDRFSAERPKGSFSTLEIQRTEQGDSAMYLCASSLPDMIGGWTEAFFGQGTRLTVV.

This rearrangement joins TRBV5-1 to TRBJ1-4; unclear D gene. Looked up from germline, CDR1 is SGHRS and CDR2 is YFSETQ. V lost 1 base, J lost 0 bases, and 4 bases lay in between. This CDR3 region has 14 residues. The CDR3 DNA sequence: TGCGCCAGCAGCTTGCAATCAACTAATGAAAAACTGTTTTTT. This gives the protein CASSLQSTNEKLFF.

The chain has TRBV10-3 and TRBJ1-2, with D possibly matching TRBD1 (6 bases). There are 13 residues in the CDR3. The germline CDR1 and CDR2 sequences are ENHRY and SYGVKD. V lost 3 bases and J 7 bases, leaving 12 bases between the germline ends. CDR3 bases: TGTGCCATCAGTGACTCAGGGGAGGCTGGCTACACCTTC. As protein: CAISDSGEAGYTF.

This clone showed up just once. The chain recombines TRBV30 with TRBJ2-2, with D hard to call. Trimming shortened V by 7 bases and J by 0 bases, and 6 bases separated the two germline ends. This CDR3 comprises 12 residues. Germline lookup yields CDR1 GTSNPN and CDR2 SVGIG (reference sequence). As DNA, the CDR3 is TGTGCCTTACACCCGAACACCGGGGAGCTGTTTTTT. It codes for CALHPNTGELFF.

Written as DNA, the CDR3 is TGTGCCAGCCTGAGGGGAAATTCACCCCTCCACTTT. Its protein is CASLRGNSPLHF. The rearrangement joins TRBV5-6 to TRBJ1-6; weak D call: TRBD1 (5 bases). The V and J ends lost 7 bases and 7 bases respectively, with 9 bases between them. The germline V gene encodes CDR1 SGHDT and CDR2 YYEEEE. This CDR3 has 12 amino acids.

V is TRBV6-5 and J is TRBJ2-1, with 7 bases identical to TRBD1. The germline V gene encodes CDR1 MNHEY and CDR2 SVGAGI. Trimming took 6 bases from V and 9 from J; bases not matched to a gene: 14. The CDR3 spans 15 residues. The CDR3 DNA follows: TGTGCCAGCAGCACTCCTACAGGGGTAATCAGTGAGCAGTTCTTC. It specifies CASSTPTGVISEQFF.

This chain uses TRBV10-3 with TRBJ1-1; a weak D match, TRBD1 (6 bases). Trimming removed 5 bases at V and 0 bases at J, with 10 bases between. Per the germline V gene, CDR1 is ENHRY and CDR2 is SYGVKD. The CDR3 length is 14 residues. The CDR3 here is CAISLDSMNTEAFF. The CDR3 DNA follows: TGTGCCATCAGTCTGGACAGCATGAACACTGAAGCTTTCTTT.

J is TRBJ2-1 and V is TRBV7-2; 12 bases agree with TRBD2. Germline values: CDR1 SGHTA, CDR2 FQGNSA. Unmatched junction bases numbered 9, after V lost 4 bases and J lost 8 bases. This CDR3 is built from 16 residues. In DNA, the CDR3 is TGTGCCAGCAGCTCCAGACTAGCGGGAGAATACGATGAGCAGTTCTTC. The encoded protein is CASSSRLAGEYDEQFF.

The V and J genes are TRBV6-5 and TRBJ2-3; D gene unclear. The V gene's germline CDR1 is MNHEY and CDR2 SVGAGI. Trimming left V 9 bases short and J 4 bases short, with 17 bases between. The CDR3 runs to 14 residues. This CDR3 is CASTGNRVADTQYF. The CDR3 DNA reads TGTGCCAGTACTGGGAATCGGGTTGCAGATACGCAGTATTTT.

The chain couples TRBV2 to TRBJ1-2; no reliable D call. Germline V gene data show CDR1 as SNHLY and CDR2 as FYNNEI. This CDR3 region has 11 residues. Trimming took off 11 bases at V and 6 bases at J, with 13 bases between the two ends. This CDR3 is CALKERHGYTF. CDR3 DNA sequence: TGTGCCCTCAAGGAGCGGCATGGCTACACCTTC.

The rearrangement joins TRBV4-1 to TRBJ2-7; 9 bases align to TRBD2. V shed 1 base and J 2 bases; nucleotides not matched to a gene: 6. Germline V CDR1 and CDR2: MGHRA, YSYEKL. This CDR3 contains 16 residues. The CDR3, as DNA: TGCGCCAGCAGCCAAGGGGGGATAGCGGGGGCCTACGAGCAGTACTTC. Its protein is CASSQGGIAGAYEQYF.

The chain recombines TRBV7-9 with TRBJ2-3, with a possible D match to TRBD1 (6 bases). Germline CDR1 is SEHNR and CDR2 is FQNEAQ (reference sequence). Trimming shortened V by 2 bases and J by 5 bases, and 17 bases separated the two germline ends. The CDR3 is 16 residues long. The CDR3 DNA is TGTGCCAGCAGCTTATTCACAGGGCATTTACGAGATACGCAGTATTTT. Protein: CASSLFTGHLRDTQYF.

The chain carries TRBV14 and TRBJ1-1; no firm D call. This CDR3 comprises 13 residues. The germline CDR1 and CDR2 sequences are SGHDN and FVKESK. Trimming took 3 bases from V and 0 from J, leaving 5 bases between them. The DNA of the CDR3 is TGTGCCAGCAGCCATACTATGAACACTGAAGCTTTCTTT. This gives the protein CASSHTMNTEAFF.

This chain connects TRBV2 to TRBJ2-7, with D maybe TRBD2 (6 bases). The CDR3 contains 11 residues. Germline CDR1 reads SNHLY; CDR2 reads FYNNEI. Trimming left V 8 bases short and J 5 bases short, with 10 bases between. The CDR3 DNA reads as TGTGCCAGCGGGGAGGTCGACGAGCAGTACTTC. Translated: CASGEVDEQYF. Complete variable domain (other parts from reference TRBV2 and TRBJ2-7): EPEVTQTPSHQVTQMGQEVILRCVPISNHLYFYWYRQILGQKVEFLVSFYNNEISEKSEIFDDQFSVERPDGSNFTLKIRSTKLEDSAMYFCASGEVDEQYFGPGTRLTVT.

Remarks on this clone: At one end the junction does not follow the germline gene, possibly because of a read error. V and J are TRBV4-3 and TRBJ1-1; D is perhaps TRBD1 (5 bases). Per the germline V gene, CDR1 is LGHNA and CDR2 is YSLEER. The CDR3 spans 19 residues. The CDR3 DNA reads TGCGCCAGCAGGCAAGATCGCGGGCTTAGGGAAGGGGCGGACACTGAAGCTTTCTTT. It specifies CASRQDRGLREGADTEAFF.

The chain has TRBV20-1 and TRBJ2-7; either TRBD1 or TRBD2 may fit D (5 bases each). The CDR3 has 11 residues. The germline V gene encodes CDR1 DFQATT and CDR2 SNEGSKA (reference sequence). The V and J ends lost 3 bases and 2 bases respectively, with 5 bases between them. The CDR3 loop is CSARGAYEQYF. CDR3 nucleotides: TGCAGTGCTAGGGGGGCCTACGAGCAGTACTTC.

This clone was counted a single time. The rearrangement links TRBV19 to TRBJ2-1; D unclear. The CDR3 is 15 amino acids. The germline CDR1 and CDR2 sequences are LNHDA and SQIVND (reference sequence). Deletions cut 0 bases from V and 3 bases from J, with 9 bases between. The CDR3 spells CASSIDRSLYNEQFF. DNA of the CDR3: TGTGCCAGTAGTATAGATAGAAGTCTCTACAATGAGCAGTTCTTC.

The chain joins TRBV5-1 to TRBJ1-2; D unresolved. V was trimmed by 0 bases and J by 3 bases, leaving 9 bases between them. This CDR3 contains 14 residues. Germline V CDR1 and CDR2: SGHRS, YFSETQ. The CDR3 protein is CASSLVDGDYGYTF. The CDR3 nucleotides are TGCGCCAGCAGCTTGGTCGACGGAGACTATGGCTACACCTTC.

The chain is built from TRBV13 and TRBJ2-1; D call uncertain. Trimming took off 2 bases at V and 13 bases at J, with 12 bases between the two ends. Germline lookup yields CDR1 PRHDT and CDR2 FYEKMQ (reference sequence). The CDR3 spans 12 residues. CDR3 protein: CASSLQGSKQFF. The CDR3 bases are TGTGCCAGCAGCTTACAAGGGTCGAAACAGTTCTTC.

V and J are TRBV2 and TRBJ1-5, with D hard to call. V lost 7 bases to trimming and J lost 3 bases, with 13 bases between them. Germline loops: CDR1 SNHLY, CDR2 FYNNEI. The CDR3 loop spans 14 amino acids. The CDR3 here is CASTLGGSNQPQHF. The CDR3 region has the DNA TGTGCCAGCACCTTGGGCGGGTCCAATCAGCCCCAGCATTTT.

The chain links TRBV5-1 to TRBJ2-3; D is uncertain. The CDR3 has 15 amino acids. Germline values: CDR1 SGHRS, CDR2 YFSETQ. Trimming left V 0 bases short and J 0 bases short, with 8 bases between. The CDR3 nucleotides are TGCGCCAGCAGCTTGGACTTAACTAGCACAGATACGCAGTATTTT. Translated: CASSLDLTSTDTQYF.

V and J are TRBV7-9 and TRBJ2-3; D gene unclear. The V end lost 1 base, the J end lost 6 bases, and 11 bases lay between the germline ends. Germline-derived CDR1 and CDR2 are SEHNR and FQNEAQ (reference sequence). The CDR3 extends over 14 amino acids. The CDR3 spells CASSLEPSYDTQYF. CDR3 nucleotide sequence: TGTGCCAGCAGCTTAGAGCCTTCGTACGATACGCAGTATTTT.

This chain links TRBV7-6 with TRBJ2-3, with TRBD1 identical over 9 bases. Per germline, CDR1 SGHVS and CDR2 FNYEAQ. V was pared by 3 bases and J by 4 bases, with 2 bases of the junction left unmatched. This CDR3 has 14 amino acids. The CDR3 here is CASSLTGGSDTQYF. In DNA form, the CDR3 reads TGTGCCAGCAGCTTGACAGGGGGATCAGATACGCAGTATTTT. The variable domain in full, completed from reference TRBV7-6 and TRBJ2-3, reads GAGVSQSPRYKVTKRGQDVALRCDPISGHVSLYWYRQALGQGPEFLTYFNYEAQQDKSGLPNDRFSAERPEGSISTLTIQRTEQRDSAMYRCASSLTGGSDTQYFGPGTRLTVL.

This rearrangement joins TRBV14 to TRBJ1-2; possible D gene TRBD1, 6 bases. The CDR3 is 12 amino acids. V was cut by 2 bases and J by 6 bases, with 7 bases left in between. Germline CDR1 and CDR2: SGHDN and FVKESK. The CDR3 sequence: CASSQQGNGYTF. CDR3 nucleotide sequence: TGTGCCAGCAGCCAACAGGGGAATGGCTACACCTTC.

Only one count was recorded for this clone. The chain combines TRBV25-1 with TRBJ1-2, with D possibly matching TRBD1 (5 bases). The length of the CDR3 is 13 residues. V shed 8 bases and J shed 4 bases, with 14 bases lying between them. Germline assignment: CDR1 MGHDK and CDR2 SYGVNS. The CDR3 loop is CASEGGEGYGYTF. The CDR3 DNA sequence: TGTGCCAGCGAGGGAGGGGAGGGCTATGGCTACACCTTC.

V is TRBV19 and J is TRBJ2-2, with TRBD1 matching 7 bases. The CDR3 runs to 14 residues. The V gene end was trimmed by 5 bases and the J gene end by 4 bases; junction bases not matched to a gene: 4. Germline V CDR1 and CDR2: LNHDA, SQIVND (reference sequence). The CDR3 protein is CASSPRTGTGELFF. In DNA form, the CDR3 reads TGTGCCAGTAGTCCGAGGACAGGCACCGGGGAGCTGTTTTTT. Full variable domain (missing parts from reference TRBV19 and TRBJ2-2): DGGITQSPKYLFRKEGQNVTLSCEQNLNHDAMYWYRQDPGQGLRLIYYSQIVNDFQKGDIAEGYSVSREKKESFPLTVTSAQKNPTAFYLCASSPRTGTGELFFGEGSRLTVL.